This is a list of T cell receptor beta chains from one sample in a study of immune heterogeneity within non-small cell lung tumors. One entry per CDR3 protein results from TCRdb running MiXCR on the multiplex PCR reads. The repertoire holds over 10,000 distinct CDR3 sequences, with roughly 22% as singletons. Material for sequencing was lung tumor tissue. These receptors all stem from a man aged 60 to 75 with non-small cell lung cancer. Both conserved end residues are trimmed from each CDR3. The order of the fields is J gene, clone size, V gene, CDR3 protein. Clone size is stated in some rows and not others, as once, few, many or a class when expanded.

>TRBJ1-5|few|TRBV7-8
ASSQGTGGRNQPQH
>TRBJ2-1|few|TRBV18
ASSLSYEVDEQF
>TRBJ2-7|medium-sized|TRBV11-2
ASSSLAGGPYEQY
>TRBJ1-1|-|TRBV5-6
ASTLIQDTSNTEAF
>TRBJ1-1|medium-sized|TRBV12-3/TRBV12-4
ASSSNRGPDTEAF
>TRBJ2-5|-|TRBV29-1
SGQDVETQY
>TRBJ2-3|-|TRBV19
ASSLARGGPDTQY
>TRBJ2-1|medium-sized|TRBV12-3/TRBV12-4
ASSFRRLADNEQF
>TRBJ2-7|medium-sized|TRBV2
ASSREGNEQY
>TRBJ2-1|-|TRBV11-3
ASSFGTLGTDEQF
>TRBJ2-1|-|TRBV5-1
ASSFGLADYNEQF
>TRBJ2-7|-|TRBV25-1
ASTSLAGVPPYEQY
>TRBJ2-7|medium-sized|TRBV12-3/TRBV12-4
ASRPPGGYEQY
>TRBJ2-7|-|TRBV30
AWGTSHEQY
>TRBJ1-5|few|TRBV4-1
ASSQDQAGNQPQH
>TRBJ1-2|medium-sized|TRBV6-6
ASSYSSGQGFHGYT
>TRBJ2-5|-|TRBV3-1
ASSQEAEWLTSETPQETQY
>TRBJ2-7|-|TRBV9
ASSVYRDTGEQY
>TRBJ1-2|few|TRBV30
AWSSRGYYGYT
>TRBJ1-5|few|TRBV7-8
ARSYREDLNQPQH
>TRBJ1-1|few|TRBV6-5
ASSYAVNTEAF
>TRBJ2-5|-|TRBV9
VSSVPHEGYLLETQY
>TRBJ2-5|few|TRBV4-1
ASSQGTDQETQY
>TRBJ1-1|-|TRBV2
AVSGLSRAF
>TRBJ2-1|few|TRBV20-1
SARTSRNYNEQF
>TRBJ2-2|-|TRBV30
AWLGAVTTGELF
>TRBJ1-3|-|TRBV29-1
SVEGPGNTIY
>TRBJ1-6|medium-sized|TRBV27
ASSLRGGNSPLH
>TRBJ2-2|medium-sized|TRBV12-3/TRBV12-4
ASSRDRVRGELF
>TRBJ2-3|few|TRBV6-1
ASRVGTRIRSTDTQY
>TRBJ2-1|-|TRBV6-2/TRBV6-3
ARGLAGSNEQF
>TRBJ1-2|-|TRBV12-3/TRBV12-4
ASVWGGVGGDT
>TRBJ2-2|few|TRBV6-2/TRBV6-3
ASSYSPRTSVCTGELF
>TRBJ2-7|few|TRBV5-4
ASSSRLDRGRAYEQY
>TRBJ1-4|few|TRBV20-1
SARGVVGRGREKLF
>TRBJ1-3|medium-sized|TRBV9
ASSGKNSGGNTIY
>TRBJ1-2|medium-sized|TRBV18
ASSPGQGEINYGYT
>TRBJ2-4|few|TRBV18
ASSSPITAGNIQY
>TRBJ2-7|-|TRBV4-2
ASSQGLGRDYEQY
>TRBJ2-3|-|TRBV11-3
ASSTRLGGWADTQY
>TRBJ2-7|few|TRBV12-3/TRBV12-4
ASSSGLAGVGYEQY
>TRBJ2-1|-|TRBV6-2/TRBV6-3
ANSPTRTSGSTYEQF
>TRBJ2-5|medium-sized|TRBV15
ATSRDMETQY
>TRBJ2-2|-|TRBV3-1
ASSPPGQGSTGELF
>TRBJ1-5|-|TRBV20-1
SARAVSSNQPQH
>TRBJ2-1|few|TRBV2
ASSASGSYNEQF
>TRBJ2-5|few|TRBV12-3/TRBV12-4
ASSFSGRGETQY
>TRBJ1-4|medium-sized|TRBV12-3/TRBV12-4
ASSPGTGGRKLF
>TRBJ1-6|-|TRBV5-5
ASSLSGSSYNSPLH
>TRBJ2-1|once|TRBV7-9
ASSWDYNEQF
>TRBJ2-3|few|TRBV12-3/TRBV12-4
ASSPGLAGRMTDTQY
>TRBJ1-1|few|TRBV19
ASRESGQRNTEAF
>TRBJ2-3|medium-sized|TRBV2
ASSEAILAEPTDTQY
>TRBJ2-3|medium-sized|TRBV7-6
ASSINTDTQY
>TRBJ2-7|medium-sized|TRBV2
ASHYRVSYEQY